This T cell receptor (beta chain) was profiled in a study of T cell changes during pregnancy in multiple sclerosis (dated by TCRdb to between 2019 and 2020). At the level of the whole study: In women with multiple sclerosis, the researchers looked at how the T cell repertoire shifted as pregnancy progressed.

Library creation used the immunoSEQ multiplex PCR assay. This immuneACCESS table, as held by TCRdb, lists in-frame sequences with V and J called but not all clones. Of the missing ones, under half trace to an unresolved V gene in checked studies; the others have no known cause. Here the sample has tens of thousands of clones; approximately 90% occur a single time. 4.8% of the sample comes from the top ten. From cysteine to phenylalanine, the CDR3 is 11 amino acids long. The retained sequence is limited to the CDR3, 33 bases, with the frame set at the first base. The CDR1 and CDR2 encoded by the germline V gene (reference sequence) are LNHDA and SQIVND. V and J lose 9 bases and 2 bases, and a span of 7 bases separates them. Concerning this clone itself: It has no known antigen specificity. Nothing much larger sits one base from this clone, and base qualities are not available.

The chain uses TRBV19 and TRBJ1-2, with a weak D call of TRBD1 (6 bases match). The input for sequencing was peripheral blood, taken in the first trimester of pregnancy. The sequence derives from a female donor in good health, enrolled as a control in a pregnancy study. The nucleotide sequence reads as follows: TGTGCCAGCGGACAGAACTATGGCTACACCTTC. It is translated as CASGQNYGYTF.